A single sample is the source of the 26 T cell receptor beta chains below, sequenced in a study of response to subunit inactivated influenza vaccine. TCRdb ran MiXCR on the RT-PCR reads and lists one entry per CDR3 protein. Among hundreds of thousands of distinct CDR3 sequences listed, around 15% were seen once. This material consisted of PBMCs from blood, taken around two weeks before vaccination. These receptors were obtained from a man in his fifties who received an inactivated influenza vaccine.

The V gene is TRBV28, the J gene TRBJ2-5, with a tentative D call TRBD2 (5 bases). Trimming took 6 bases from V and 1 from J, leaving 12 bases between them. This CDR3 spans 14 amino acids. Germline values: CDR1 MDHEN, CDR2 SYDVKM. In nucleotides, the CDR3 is TGTGCCAGCAGGCTGGGGAGCGTCCAAGAGACCCAGTACTTC. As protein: CASRLGSVQETQYF.

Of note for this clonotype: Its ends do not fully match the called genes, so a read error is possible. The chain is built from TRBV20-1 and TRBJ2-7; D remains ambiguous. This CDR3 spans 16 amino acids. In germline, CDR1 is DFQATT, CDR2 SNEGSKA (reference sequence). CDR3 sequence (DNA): TGCAGTGGTAGAGATCGCTCAGCCTTCTACTCCTACGAGCAGTACTTC. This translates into CSGRDRSAFYSYEQYF.

This CDR3 reads CASGWTGIHEQFF. The CDR3 region has the DNA TGTGCTAGTGGTTGGACAGGGATCCATGAGCAGTTCTTC. The rearrangement uses TRBV12-5 and TRBJ2-1, with TRBD1 matching 8 bases. V lost 4 bases to trimming and J lost 8 bases; unmatched junction nucleotides: 4. This CDR3 region has 13 residues. Germline V gives CDR1 LGHNT, CDR2 FRNRAP.

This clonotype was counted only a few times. The CDR3 loop reads CASSLRLGEQYF. The CDR3 DNA reads as TGTGCCAGCAGTTTAAGACTGGGCGAGCAGTACTTC. The gene calls are TRBV6-2 or TRBV6-3 and TRBJ2-7; no reliable D call. This CDR3 spans 12 amino acids. The V gene lost 4 bases and the J gene lost 6 bases, with 10 bases spanning the gap. Germline CDR1 MNHEY, CDR2 SVGEGT.

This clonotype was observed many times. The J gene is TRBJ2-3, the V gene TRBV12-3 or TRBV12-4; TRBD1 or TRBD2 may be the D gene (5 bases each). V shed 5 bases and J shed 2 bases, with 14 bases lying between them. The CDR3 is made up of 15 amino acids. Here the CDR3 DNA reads TGTGCCAGCAGTGACCTCCGGGACCTCACAGATACGCAGTATTTT. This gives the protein CASSDLRDLTDTQYF.

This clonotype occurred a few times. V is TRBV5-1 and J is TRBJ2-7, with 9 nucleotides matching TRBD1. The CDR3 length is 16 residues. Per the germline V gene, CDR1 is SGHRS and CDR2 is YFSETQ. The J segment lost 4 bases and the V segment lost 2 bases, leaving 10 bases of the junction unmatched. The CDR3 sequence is CASSLTPGQGSYEQYF. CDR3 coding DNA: TGCGCCAGCAGCTTAACCCCGGGACAGGGATCATACGAGCAGTACTTC. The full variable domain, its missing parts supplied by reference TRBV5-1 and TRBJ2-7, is KAGVTQTPRYLIKTRGQQVTLSCSPISGHRSVSWYQQTPGQGLQFLFEYFSETQRNKGNFPGRFSGRQFSNSRSEMNVSTLELGDSALYLCASSLTPGQGSYEQYFGPGTRLTVT.

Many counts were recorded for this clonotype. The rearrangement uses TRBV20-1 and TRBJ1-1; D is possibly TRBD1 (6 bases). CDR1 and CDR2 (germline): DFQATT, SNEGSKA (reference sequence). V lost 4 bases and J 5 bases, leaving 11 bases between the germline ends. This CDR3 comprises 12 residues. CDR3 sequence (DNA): TGCAGTGCTACCAACACAGGGACTGAAGCTTTCTTT. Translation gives CSATNTGTEAFF.

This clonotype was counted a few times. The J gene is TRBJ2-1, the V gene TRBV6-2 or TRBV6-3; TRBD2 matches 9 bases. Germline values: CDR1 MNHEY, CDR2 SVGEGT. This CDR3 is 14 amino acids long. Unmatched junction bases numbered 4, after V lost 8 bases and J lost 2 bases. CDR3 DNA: TGTGCCAGCCGGCGGGGGGGCCCCTACAATGAGCAGTTCTTC. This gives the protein CASRRGGPYNEQFF.

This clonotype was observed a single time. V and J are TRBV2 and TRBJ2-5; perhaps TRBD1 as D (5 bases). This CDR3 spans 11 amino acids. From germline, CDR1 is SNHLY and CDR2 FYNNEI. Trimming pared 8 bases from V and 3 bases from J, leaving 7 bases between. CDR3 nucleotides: TGTGCCAGCCAACAGGAAGAGACCCAGTACTTC. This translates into CASQQEETQYF. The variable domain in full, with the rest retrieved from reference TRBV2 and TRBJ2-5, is EPEVTQTPSHQVTQMGQEVILRCVPISNHLYFYWYRQILGQKVEFLVSFYNNEISEKSEIFDDQFSVERPDGSNFTLKIRSTKLEDSAMYFCASQQEETQYFGPGTRLLVL.

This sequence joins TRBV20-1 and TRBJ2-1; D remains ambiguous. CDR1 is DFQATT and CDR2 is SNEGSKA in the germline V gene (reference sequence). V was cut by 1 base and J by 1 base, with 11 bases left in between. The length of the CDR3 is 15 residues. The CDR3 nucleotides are TGCAGTGCTAGAGCGGCTGTAAAGTCCTACAATGAGCAGTTCTTC. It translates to CSARAAVKSYNEQFF.

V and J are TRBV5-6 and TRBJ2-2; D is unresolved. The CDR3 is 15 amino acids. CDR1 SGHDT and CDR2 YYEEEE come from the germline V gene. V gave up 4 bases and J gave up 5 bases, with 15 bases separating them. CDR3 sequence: CASSPPYTITGELFF. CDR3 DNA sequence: TGTGCCAGCAGCCCACCTTATACAATTACCGGGGAGCTGTTTTTT. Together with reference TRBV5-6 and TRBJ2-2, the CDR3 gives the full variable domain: DAGVTQSPTHLIKTRGQQVTLRCSPKSGHDTVSWYQQALGQGPQFIFQYYEEEERQRGNFPDRFSGHQFPNYSSELNVNALLLGDSALYLCASSPPYTITGELFFGEGSRLTVL.

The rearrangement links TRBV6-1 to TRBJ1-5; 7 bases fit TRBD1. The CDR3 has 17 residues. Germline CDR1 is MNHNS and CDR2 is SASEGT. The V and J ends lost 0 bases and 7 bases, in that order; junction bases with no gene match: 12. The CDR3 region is CASSEAYGGGTPQPQHF. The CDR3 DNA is TGTGCCAGCAGTGAAGCCTACGGAGGGGGCACCCCCCAGCCCCAGCATTTT.

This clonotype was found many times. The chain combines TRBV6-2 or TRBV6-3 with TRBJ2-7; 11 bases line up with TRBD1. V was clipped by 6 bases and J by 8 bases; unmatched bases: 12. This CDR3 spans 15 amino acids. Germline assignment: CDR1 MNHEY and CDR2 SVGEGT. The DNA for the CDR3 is TGTGCCAGCAGGAAACCCGCAGGGACAGGGGGTAAGCAGTACTTC. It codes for CASRKPAGTGGKQYF.

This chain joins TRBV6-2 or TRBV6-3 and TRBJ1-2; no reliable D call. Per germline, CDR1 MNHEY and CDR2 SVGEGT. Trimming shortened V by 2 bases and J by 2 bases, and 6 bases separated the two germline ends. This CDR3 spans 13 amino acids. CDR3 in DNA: TGTGCCAGCAGTTACGTACAGAACTATGGCTACACCTTC. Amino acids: CASSYVQNYGYTF.

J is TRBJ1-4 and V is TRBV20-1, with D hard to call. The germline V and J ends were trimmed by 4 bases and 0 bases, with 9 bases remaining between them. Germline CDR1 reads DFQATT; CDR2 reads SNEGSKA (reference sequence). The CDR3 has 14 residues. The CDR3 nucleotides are TGCAGTGCTAAAGACGGATCAACTAATGAAAAACTGTTTTTT. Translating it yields CSAKDGSTNEKLFF.

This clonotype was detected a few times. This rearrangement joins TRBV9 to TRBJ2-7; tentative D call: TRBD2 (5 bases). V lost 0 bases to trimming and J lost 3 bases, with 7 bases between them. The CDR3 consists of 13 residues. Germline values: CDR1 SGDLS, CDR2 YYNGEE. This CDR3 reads CASSVGGRYEQYF. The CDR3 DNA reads TGTGCCAGCAGCGTAGGCGGGCGCTACGAGCAGTACTTC.

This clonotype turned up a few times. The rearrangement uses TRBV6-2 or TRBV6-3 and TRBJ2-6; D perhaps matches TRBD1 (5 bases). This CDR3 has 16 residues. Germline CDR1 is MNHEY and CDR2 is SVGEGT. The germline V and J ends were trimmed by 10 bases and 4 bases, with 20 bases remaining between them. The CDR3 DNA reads TGTGCCACCCTTGGGGCCCGGAAGCTGGGGGCCAACGTCCTGACTTTC. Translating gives CATLGARKLGANVLTF.

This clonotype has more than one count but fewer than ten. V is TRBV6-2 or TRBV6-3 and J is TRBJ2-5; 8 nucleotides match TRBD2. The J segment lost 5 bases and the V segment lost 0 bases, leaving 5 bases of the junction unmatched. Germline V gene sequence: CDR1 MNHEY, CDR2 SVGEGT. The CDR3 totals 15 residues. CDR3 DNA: TGTGCCAGCAGTTACTCGAGCGGGGGATGGGAGACCCAGTACTTC. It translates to CASSYSSGGWETQYF.

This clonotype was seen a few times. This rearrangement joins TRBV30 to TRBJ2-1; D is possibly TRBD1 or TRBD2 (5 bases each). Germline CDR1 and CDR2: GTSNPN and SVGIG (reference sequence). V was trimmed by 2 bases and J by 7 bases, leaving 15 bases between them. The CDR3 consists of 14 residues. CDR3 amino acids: CAWSLGWGSNEQFF. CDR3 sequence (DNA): TGTGCCTGGAGTTTGGGATGGGGGAGTAATGAGCAGTTCTTC.

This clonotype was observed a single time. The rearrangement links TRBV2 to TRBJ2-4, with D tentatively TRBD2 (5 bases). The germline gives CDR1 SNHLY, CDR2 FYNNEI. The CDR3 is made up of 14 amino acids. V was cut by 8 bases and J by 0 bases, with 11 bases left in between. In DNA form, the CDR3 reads TGTGCCAGCCGGGTGGGAGCAGCCAAAAACATTCAGTACTTC. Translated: CASRVGAAKNIQYF.

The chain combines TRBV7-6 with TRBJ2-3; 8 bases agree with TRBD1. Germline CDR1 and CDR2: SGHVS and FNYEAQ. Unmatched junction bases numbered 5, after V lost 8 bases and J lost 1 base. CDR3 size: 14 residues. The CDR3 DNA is TGTGCCAGCGGGTCACAGGGGGGCACAGATACGCAGTATTTT. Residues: CASGSQGGTDTQYF.

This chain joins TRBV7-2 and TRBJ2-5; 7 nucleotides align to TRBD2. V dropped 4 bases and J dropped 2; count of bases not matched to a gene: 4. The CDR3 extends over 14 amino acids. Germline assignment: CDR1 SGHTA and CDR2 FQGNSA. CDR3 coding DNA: TGTGCCAGCAGCTGGAATAGCGGGCAAGAGACCCAGTACTTC. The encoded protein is CASSWNSGQETQYF.

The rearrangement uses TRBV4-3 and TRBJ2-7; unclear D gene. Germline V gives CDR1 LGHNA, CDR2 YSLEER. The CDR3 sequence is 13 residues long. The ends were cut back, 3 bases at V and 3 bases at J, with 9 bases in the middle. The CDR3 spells CASSQGLYYEQYF. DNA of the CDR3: TGCGCCAGCAGCCAGGGGTTATACTACGAGCAGTACTTC.

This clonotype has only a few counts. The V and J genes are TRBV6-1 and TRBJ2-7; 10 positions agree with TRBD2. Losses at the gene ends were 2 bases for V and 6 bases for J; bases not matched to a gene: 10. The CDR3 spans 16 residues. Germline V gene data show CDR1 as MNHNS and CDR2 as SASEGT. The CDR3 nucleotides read TGTGCCAGCAGTGAACCGGCTAGCGGGAGCCCCGGCGAGCAGTACTTC. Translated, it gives CASSEPASGSPGEQYF.

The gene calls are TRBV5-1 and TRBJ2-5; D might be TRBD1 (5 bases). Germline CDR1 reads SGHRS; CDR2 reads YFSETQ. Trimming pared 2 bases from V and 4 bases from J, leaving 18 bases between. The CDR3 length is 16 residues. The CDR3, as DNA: TGCGCCAGCAGCTTAGGGGCTTCTCTGCTTATAGAGACCCAGTACTTC. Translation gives CASSLGASLLIETQYF.

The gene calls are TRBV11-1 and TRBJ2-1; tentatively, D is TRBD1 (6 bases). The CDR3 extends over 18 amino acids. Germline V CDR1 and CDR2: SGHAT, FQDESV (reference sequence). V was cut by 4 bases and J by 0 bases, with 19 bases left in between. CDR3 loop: CASSSLLGADISYNEQFF. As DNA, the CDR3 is TGTGCCAGCAGCTCCCTATTGGGGGCTGATATCTCCTACAATGAGCAGTTCTTC.